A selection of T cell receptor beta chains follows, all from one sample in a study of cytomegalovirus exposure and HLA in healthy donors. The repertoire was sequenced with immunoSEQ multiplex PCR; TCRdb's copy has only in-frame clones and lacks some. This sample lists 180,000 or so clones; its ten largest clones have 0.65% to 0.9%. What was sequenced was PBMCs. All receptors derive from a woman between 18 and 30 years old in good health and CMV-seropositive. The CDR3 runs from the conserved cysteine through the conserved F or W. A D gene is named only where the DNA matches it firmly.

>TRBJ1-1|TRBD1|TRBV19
TGTGCCAGTAGTATAGGACAGGGGGGGAGTGACACTGAAGCTTTCTTT
CASSIGQGGSDTEAFF
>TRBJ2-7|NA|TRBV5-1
TGCGCCAGCAGTTTCGCGGCAGGGGTTTACGAGCAGTACTTC
CASSFAAGVYEQYF
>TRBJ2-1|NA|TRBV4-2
TGTGCCAGCAGCCAAGATTTAGTAGCAGGGGGGATTGAGCAGTTCTTC
CASSQDLVAGGIEQFF
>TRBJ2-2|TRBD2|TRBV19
TGTGCCAGTAGTGTCCCTCTTACGGGGGGAGAGGACGGGGAGCTGTTTTTT
CASSVPLTGGEDGELFF
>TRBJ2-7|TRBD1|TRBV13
TGCGCCAGCAGCTTCACAGGGGAGAGGGAGCAGTACTTC
CASSFTGEREQYF
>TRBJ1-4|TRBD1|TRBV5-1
TGCGCCAGCAGCAACCGGGACAGGGGTAGTGAAAAACTGTTTTTT
CASSNRDRGSEKLFF
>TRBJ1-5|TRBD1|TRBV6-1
TGTGCCAGCAGTGACCCCCGGACAGGGACGGGAACGGGCAATCAGCCCCAGCATTTT
CASSDPRTGTGTGNQPQHF
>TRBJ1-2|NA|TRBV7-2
TGTGCCAGCAGCTCCGGAGGTACTAACTATGGCTACACCTTC
CASSSGGTNYGYTF
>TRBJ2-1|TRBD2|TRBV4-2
TGTGCCAGCAGCACCAGCGCTAGCGGGGGGGCCAATGAGCAGTTCTTC
CASSTSASGGANEQFF
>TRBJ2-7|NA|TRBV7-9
TGTGCCAGCAGCCCCCGGGACAAGTCCTACGAGCAGTACTTC
CASSPRDKSYEQYF
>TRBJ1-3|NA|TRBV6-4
TGTGCCAGCAGCGACCCAGGGGAAACTGGAAACACCATATATTTT
CASSDPGETGNTIYF
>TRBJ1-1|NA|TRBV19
TGTGCCAGTAGTATAGGTACATTGAACACTGAAGCTTTCTTT
CASSIGTLNTEAFF
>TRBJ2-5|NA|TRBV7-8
TGTGCCAGCAGCTTAGTACCCCCGGGGACCCAGTACTTC
CASSLVPPGTQYF
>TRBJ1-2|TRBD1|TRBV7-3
TGTGCCAGCAGTCCTGGGACAGGGCCTGGCTACACCTTC
CASSPGTGPGYTF
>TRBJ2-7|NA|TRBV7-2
TGTGCCAGCAGCTTCTACAGTTCCTACGAGCAGTACTTC
CASSFYSSYEQYF
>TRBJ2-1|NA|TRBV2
TGTGCCAGCGTTGAACAGCACTCCTACAATGAGCAGTTCTTC
CASVEQHSYNEQFF
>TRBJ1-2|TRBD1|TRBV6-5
TGTGCCAGCAGCAAGGACAGGGGGCTCTACTATGGCTACACCTTC
CASSKDRGLYYGYTF
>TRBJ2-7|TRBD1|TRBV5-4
TGTGCCAGCAGCCTGGACAGGACCCGGAAAGGGCAGTACTTC
CASSLDRTRKGQYF
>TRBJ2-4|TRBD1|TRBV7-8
TGTGCCAGCAGCCCAGGGACAGGGGTTGGCAAAAACATTCAGTACTTC
CASSPGTGVGKNIQYF
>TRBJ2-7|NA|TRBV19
TGTGCCAGTAGTATAAGCTCCCCGGGACTCAGCTCCTACGAGCAGTACTTC
CASSISSPGLSSYEQYF
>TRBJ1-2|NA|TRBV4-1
TGCGCCAGCAGCCAAGTCGGGGGTAACTATGGCTACACCTTC
CASSQVGGNYGYTF
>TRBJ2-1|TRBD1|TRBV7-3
TGTGCCAGCAGCCGGGACAGGGGGATTGTTGATGAGCAGTTCTTC
CASSRDRGIVDEQFF
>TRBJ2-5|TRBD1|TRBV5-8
TGTGCCAGCAGTAGAAGTCTGACAGGGGATTTGCAAGAGACCCAGTACTTC
CASSRSLTGDLQETQYF